The TCR beta chain under discussion was sequenced for a study of human T cells and chemical hapten exposure. Points from the study as a whole: DPC sensitization produced no change in TCRs with frequency above 1 in 1000.

Specified time point: pre-sensitization, week 0. Treatment here: therapeutic diphenylcyclopropenone sensitization with weekly scalp DPC. The germline V gene encodes CDR1 DFQATT and CDR2 SNEGSKA (reference sequence). V shed 5 bases and J shed 2 bases, with 13 bases lying between them. The CDR3 contains 14 residues. There are many counts of this clonotype. No antigen is known for it. Individual cDNA molecules received unique molecular identifiers in the library. TCRdb reprocessed the RACE reads with MiXCR, giving one entry per CDR3 protein. This table has about 51,000 distinct CDR3 sequences, about a tenth appearing once.

Sequenced material: whole blood, taken in connection with sensitization to the hapten diphenylcyclopropenone (DPC). The J gene is TRBJ1-5, the V gene TRBV20-1, with a weak D call TRBD1 (5 bases). This receptor was identified in a middle-aged woman with alopecia areata. Some clones in this sample may be carry-over from other donors' samples. CDR3 protein: CSASTRDRNQPQHF. The CDR3 coding sequence is TGCAGTGCTTCGACCAGGGATCGCAATCAGCCCCAGCATTTT.